This T cell receptor beta chain was sequenced during a study of blood T cell repertoires in COVID-19. Across the study: Researchers got acute and convalescent COVID-19 samples from the United States, Italy and Spain.

CDR1 is SEHNR, CDR2 FQNEAQ, per germline (reference sequence). V was pared by 5 bases and J by 2 bases, with 12 bases between. There are 15 residues in the CDR3. Original analysis: Reference gene primer amplification gave nucleated cell count estimates. Measured with immunoSEQ multiplex PCR; TCRdb has only the in-frame clones, and not every one. Clone size and the V and J calls come from that table; the DNA yielded D and trimming. Seen here are almost 350,000 clones, 85% to 90% observed once, and the top ten hold 0.85% to 1.3%. Sequenced sample: PBMCs or T cells enriched from blood (not recorded which). The genes are TRBV7-9 and TRBJ2-2; possibly TRBD2 for D (6 bases). This TCR derives from a young woman who had been exposed to COVID-19. This CDR3 is CASSPVGGNTGELFF. The CDR3 bases are TGTGCCAGCAGCCCGGTGGGGGGAAACACCGGGGAGCTGTTTTTT. Full variable domain (rest looked up from reference TRBV7-9 and TRBJ2-2): DTGVSQNPRHKITKRGQNVTFRCDPISEHNRLYWYRQTLGQGPEFLTYFQNEAQLEKSRLLSDRFSAERPKGSFSTLEIQRTEQGDSAMYLCASSPVGGNTGELFFGEGSRLTVL.